What follows are 21 T cell receptor beta chains derived from one specimen sequenced in a study of blood T cell repertoires in COVID-19. The data were produced by immunoSEQ multiplex PCR, yet TCRdb's version contains in-frame clones alone and is incomplete. This table holds some 380,000 clones, roughly 87% found once. The sequencing sample was made of PBMCs or T cells enriched from blood (not recorded which). The receptor set was obtained from a woman aged 35 to 49 with acute COVID-19.

The chain joins TRBV7-2 to TRBJ1-4, with D maybe TRBD1 (6 bases). V lost 1 base and J lost 3, with 18 bases in between. Germline assignment: CDR1 SGHTA and CDR2 FQGNSA. The CDR3 length is 18 residues. The CDR3 nucleotides are TGTGCCAGCAGCTTAGTAGTACTCCAGGGGCTCCCTAATGAAAAACTGTTTTTT. It is translated as CASSLVVLQGLPNEKLFF.

The chain combines TRBV3-1 (or the pseudogene TRBV3-2) with TRBJ2-5; D perhaps matches TRBD2 (6 bases). Trimming took off 0 bases at V and 3 bases at J, with 17 bases between the two ends. The CDR3 consists of 17 residues. The germline CDR1 and CDR2 sequences are LGHDT and YNNKEL (reference sequence). CDR3 residues: CASSQDTLATYKETQYF. The CDR3 DNA is TGTGCCAGCAGCCAAGATACCCTAGCGACCTACAAAGAGACCCAGTACTTC.

A remark on this clone: This specimen includes other DNA sequences encoding the same CDR3. The chain carries TRBV18 and TRBJ1-1, with TRBD1 matching over 7 bases. CDR3 length equals 12 residues. J was trimmed by 5 bases and V by 4 bases; bases with no gene match: 1. CDR1 KGHSH and CDR2 LQKENI come from the germline V gene. CDR3 sequence: CASSLQGTEAFF. The CDR3 DNA reads TGTGCCAGCTCACTACAGGGGACTGAAGCTTTCTTT.

This chain uses TRBV10-1 with TRBJ1-1, with D hard to call. This CDR3 region has 15 residues. V shed 0 bases and J shed 4 bases, with 12 bases lying between them. Germline values: CDR1 WNHNN, CDR2 SYGVQD (reference sequence). CDR3 DNA sequence: TGCGCCAGCAGTGAGTCCTACGAGACGGGCACTGAAGCTTTCTTT. It is translated as CASSESYETGTEAFF.

The genes are TRBV13 and TRBJ1-2, with TRBD1 as a possible D gene (5 bases). The CDR3 consists of 17 residues. V lost 0 bases, J lost 0 bases, and 14 bases lay in between. From germline, CDR1 is PRHDT and CDR2 FYEKMQ (reference sequence). For the CDR3, the DNA is TGTGCCAGCAGCTTAGGATCCAGGGCCGCCTCTAACTATGGCTACACCTTC. This gives the protein CASSLGSRAASNYGYTF.

In its sample, this clone was seen a few times. The chain employs TRBV2 and TRBJ1-5, with a weak D call TRBD1 (6 bases). In germline, CDR1 is SNHLY, CDR2 FYNNEI. The CDR3 is made up of 13 amino acids. Trimming took off 4 bases at V and 7 bases at J, with 11 bases between the two ends. DNA of the CDR3: TGTGCCAGCAGTGGGGACATCGCGCAGCCCCAGCATTTT. It yields the protein CASSGDIAQPQHF.

The chain links TRBV6-5 to TRBJ1-2; no reliable D call. This CDR3 contains 15 residues. The germline V and J ends were trimmed by 4 bases and 4 bases, with 16 bases remaining between them. CDR1 is MNHEY and CDR2 is SVGAGI in the germline V gene. DNA of the CDR3: TGTGCCAGCAGTTCCGGCGGGCTAGGCGGCTATGGCTACACCTTC. Its translation: CASSSGGLGGYGYTF.

Here the CDR3 reads CSAWQETQYF. Written as DNA, the CDR3 is TGCAGTGCTTGGCAGGAGACCCAGTACTTC. The rearrangement links TRBV20-1 to TRBJ2-5, with D uncertain. Germline CDR1 DFQATT, CDR2 SNEGSKA (reference sequence). This CDR3 is 10 amino acids long. V shed 5 bases and J shed 5 bases, with 6 bases lying between them.

This chain uses TRBV19 with TRBJ1-6; D not certain. This CDR3 region has 13 residues. The V gene's germline CDR1 is LNHDA and CDR2 SQIVND (reference sequence). Trimming took off 4 bases at V and 8 bases at J, with 9 bases between the two ends. The CDR3 protein is CASSSQRDSPLHF. The CDR3, as DNA: TGTGCCAGTAGTAGTCAGAGGGATTCACCCCTCCACTTT. The full variable domain, its missing parts supplied by reference TRBV19 and TRBJ1-6, is DGGITQSPKYLFRKEGQNVTLSCEQNLNHDAMYWYRQDPGQGLRLIYYSQIVNDFQKGDIAEGYSVSREKKESFPLTVTSAQKNPTAFYLCASSSQRDSPLHFGNGTRLTVT.

This clone was found once. The CDR3 DNA reads TGTGCTAGTGGTCCCGGGGACACGCAAGCCAAAAACATTCAGTACTTC. Translated: CASGPGDTQAKNIQYF. The chain has TRBV12-5 and TRBJ2-4; tentatively, D is TRBD1 (6 bases). V was pared by 5 bases and J by 0 bases, with 14 bases between. Per the germline V gene, CDR1 is LGHNT and CDR2 is FRNRAP. This CDR3 comprises 16 residues.

The rearrangement links TRBV3-1 (or the pseudogene TRBV3-2) to TRBJ1-1; 8 bases align to TRBD1. Trimming took 4 bases from V and 1 from J; bases not matched to a gene: 8. The V gene's germline CDR1 is LGHDT and CDR2 YNNKEL (reference sequence). This CDR3 comprises 16 residues. The CDR3 bases are TGTGCCAGCAGCCTTTTTACCGGGACAGGGAACACTGAAGCTTTCTTT. This translates into CASSLFTGTGNTEAFF.

This clone occurred a few times. The genes are TRBV5-4 and TRBJ1-6, with TRBD1 matching over 9 bases. The CDR3 is 15 amino acids. Germline loops: CDR1 SGHNT, CDR2 YYREEE (reference sequence). The V and J ends lost 4 bases and 8 bases, in that order; junction bases with no gene match: 7. CDR3 nucleotide sequence: TGTGCCAGCAGCATTCGGACAGGGGCTGATTCACCCCTCCACTTT. It yields the protein CASSIRTGADSPLHF. The whole variable domain, filled in from reference TRBV5-4 and TRBJ1-6, reads ETGVTQSPTHLIKTRGQQVTLRCSSQSGHNTVSWYQQALGQGPQFIFQYYREEENGRGNFPPRFSGLQFPNYSSELNVNALELDDSALYLCASSIRTGADSPLHFGNGTRLTVT.

The chain carries TRBV2 and TRBJ1-4; 7 bases line up with TRBD1. Germline V lookup: CDR1 SNHLY, CDR2 FYNNEI. The CDR3 has 15 residues. V lost 5 bases and J lost 0; bases outside the gene matches: 3. CDR3 sequence: CASSRDSATNEKLFF. The CDR3, as DNA: TGTGCCAGCAGTAGGGACAGCGCAACTAATGAAAAACTGTTTTTT.

The rearrangement uses TRBV6-2 or TRBV6-3 and TRBJ1-2, with D possibly matching TRBD1 (6 bases). V dropped 5 bases and J dropped 5 bases, with 12 bases sitting between them. CDR1 MNHEY and CDR2 SVGEGT come from the germline V gene. This CDR3 is built from 13 residues. This chain's CDR3 is CASSAGTPYGYTF. The CDR3 nucleotides are TGTGCCAGCAGTGCCGGGACACCGTATGGCTACACCTTC.

V and J are TRBV6-5 and TRBJ2-5; D is unresolved. V was cut by 5 bases and J by 3 bases, with 16 bases left in between. Germline V CDR1 and CDR2: MNHEY, SVGAGI. This CDR3 is 15 amino acids long. In nucleotides, the CDR3 is TGTGCCAGCAGTACGAGCAGAGGATACAAAGAGACCCAGTACTTC. Its translation: CASSTSRGYKETQYF.

The CDR3 reads CAWSWTVTRGYTF. The CDR3 DNA follows: TGTGCCTGGAGTTGGACAGTTACCCGTGGCTACACCTTC. This rearrangement joins TRBV30 to TRBJ1-2; maybe TRBD1 (6 bases). From germline, CDR1 is GTSNPN and CDR2 SVGIG (reference sequence). Trimming removed 2 bases at V and 7 bases at J, with 14 bases between. This CDR3 is 13 amino acids long. Filled out from reference TRBV30 and TRBJ1-2, the complete variable domain reads SQTIHQWPATLVQPVGSPLSLECTVEGTSNPNLYWYRQAAGRGLQLLFYSVGIGQISSEVPQNLSASRPQDRQFILSSKKLLLSDSGFYLCAWSWTVTRGYTFGSGTRLTVV.

V is TRBV18 and J is TRBJ2-2; 9 bases line up with TRBD2. There are 16 residues in the CDR3. J lost 7 bases, V lost 1 base, and 7 bases had no gene match. CDR1 KGHSH and CDR2 LQKENI come from the germline V gene. CDR3 protein: CASSPQDSGGDGELFF. The CDR3 DNA reads as TGTGCCAGCTCACCACAAGATAGCGGGGGCGACGGGGAGCTGTTTTTT.

V and J are TRBV11-3 and TRBJ2-1; 11 bases fit TRBD2. CDR1 is SGHNT, CDR2 YENEEA, per germline. The ends lost 1 base at V and 4 bases at J; junction bases unmatched: 3. This CDR3 contains 16 residues. The chain's CDR3 is CASSLVGTSGYNEQFF. The CDR3, as DNA: TGTGCCAGCAGCTTAGTCGGGACTAGCGGATACAATGAGCAGTTCTTC.

The chain uses TRBV7-9 and TRBJ2-5; D uncertain. V was pared by 8 bases and J by 5 bases, with 9 bases between. Germline-derived CDR1 and CDR2 are SEHNR and FQNEAQ (reference sequence). This CDR3 has 11 residues. The CDR3: CASRLRETQYF. The CDR3 DNA sequence: TGTGCCAGCCGCCTTCGGGAGACCCAGTACTTC.

As regards this clone: A junction end diverges from the germline sequence, so it may reflect a read error. The chain is built from TRBV10-3 and TRBJ1-6, with D tentatively TRBD1 (5 bases). Per the germline V gene, CDR1 is ENHRY and CDR2 is SYGVKD. The CDR3 sequence is 13 residues long. CDR3 DNA: TGTGCCATCGGGGGGTCCTCTAATTCACCCCTCCACTTT. Its protein product is CAIGGSSNSPLHF.

The rearrangement links TRBV21-1 to TRBJ2-7; the table's D call TRBD2 went unverified against the DNA. TRBV21-1 represents a pseudogene. The CDR3 contains 17 residues. This CDR3 reads CASSPRGGTRPYYEQYF. Written as DNA, the CDR3 is TGTGCCAGCAGCCCCCGGGGGGGCACTCGTCCCTACTACGAGCAGTACTTC.